Below, 12 T cell receptor beta chains from the same sample are listed, as sequenced in a study of blood T cell repertoires in COVID-19. This table comes from immunoSEQ multiplex PCR, and its TCRdb copy is limited to in-frame clones, with some not included. The sample records a few hundred thousand clones, nearly 90% being singletons. The sample consisted of PBMCs or T cells enriched from blood (not recorded which). Receptors originate from a woman between 18 and 29 years old with acute COVID-19.

The chain uses TRBV12-5 and TRBJ2-7; 16 positions match TRBD2. Germline V lookup: CDR1 LGHNT, CDR2 FRNRAP. The CDR3 length is 18 residues. V was pared by 7 bases and J by 7 bases, with 16 bases of the junction left unmatched. In nucleotides, the CDR3 is TGTGCTAGTGCCTTGGAGGGGACTAGCGGGAGGGCCAGGTTAGAGCAGTACTTC. Its protein is CASALEGTSGRARLEQYF.

This rearrangement joins TRBV18 to TRBJ2-3, with TRBD1 identical over 7 bases. Trimming took 3 bases from V and 1 from J; bases not matched to a gene: 7. Germline-derived CDR1 and CDR2 are KGHSH and LQKENI. This CDR3 region has 16 residues. As DNA, the CDR3 is TGTGCCAGCTCACCCCTGGGTACAGGGGGCACAGATACGCAGTATTTT. Translated, it gives CASSPLGTGGTDTQYF.

The DNA of the CDR3 is TGTGCCAGCAGTTCCCCCTTGGCGGGAGTGGGCAATGAGCAGTTCTTC. Protein sequence: CASSSPLAGVGNEQFF. The chain carries TRBV27 and TRBJ2-1; 7 positions match TRBD2. Germline V CDR1 and CDR2: MNHEY, SMNVEV (reference sequence). The ends lost 4 bases at V and 6 bases at J; junction bases unmatched: 12. The CDR3 is made up of 16 amino acids.

The chain links TRBV2 to TRBJ2-7; TRBD1 matches at 7 bases. There are 14 residues in the CDR3. Trimming at V came to 0 bases and at J to 4 bases, leaving 3 bases not matched to a gene. Germline CDR1 is SNHLY and CDR2 is FYNNEI. CDR3 nucleotide sequence: TGTGCCAGCAGTGAAGCGCGCAGGGGGTACGAGCAGTACTTC. Its protein product is CASSEARRGYEQYF.

The gene calls are TRBV5-1 and TRBJ2-1; D perhaps matches TRBD2 (5 bases). CDR3 size: 18 residues. V shed 0 bases and J shed 4 bases, with 20 bases lying between them. The germline gives CDR1 SGHRS, CDR2 YFSETQ. The DNA for the CDR3 is TGCGCCAGCAGCTTGGCCCCAGGCCTAGGAGGAGGTTACAATGAGCAGTTCTTC. As protein: CASSLAPGLGGGYNEQFF.

J is TRBJ2-5 and V is TRBV11-2; 10 nucleotides match TRBD2. From germline, CDR1 is SGHAT and CDR2 FQNNGV. The trim removed 5 bases at V and 7 bases at J, leaving 19 bases unmatched. The CDR3 consists of 18 residues. This CDR3 reads CASSHEGLASKPRGTQYF. The CDR3 DNA reads TGTGCCAGCAGCCATGAGGGACTAGCGAGTAAGCCCCGGGGGACCCAGTACTTC.

V and J are TRBV2 and TRBJ1-5; TRBD1 agrees at 9 bases. V shed 3 bases, J shed 0 bases, and the junction held 9 bases outside the gene matches. Germline loops: CDR1 SNHLY, CDR2 FYNNEI. The CDR3 length is 18 residues. The CDR3 coding sequence is TGTGCCAGCAGTGACTTCTGGGGACAGGGAAATAGCAATCAGCCCCAGCATTTT. Translated, it gives CASSDFWGQGNSNQPQHF. The full variable domain, with the rest looked up from reference TRBV2 and TRBJ1-5, is EPEVTQTPSHQVTQMGQEVILRCVPISNHLYFYWYRQILGQKVEFLVSFYNNEISEKSEIFDDQFSVERPDGSNFTLKIRSTKLEDSAMYFCASSDFWGQGNSNQPQHFGDGTRLSIL.

The chain joins TRBV5-1 to TRBJ2-5; D may be TRBD2 (6 bases). Trimming pared 0 bases from V and 3 bases from J, leaving 15 bases between. This CDR3 is 16 amino acids long. Germline values: CDR1 SGHRS, CDR2 YFSETQ. The CDR3 protein is CASSLGGSGTKETQYF. The CDR3 region has the DNA TGCGCCAGCAGCTTGGGAGGTAGCGGAACCAAAGAGACCCAGTACTTC.

The CDR3 sequence: CATPVSGSETGELFF. The CDR3 nucleotides read TGCGCCACCCCAGTTAGCGGGAGCGAAACCGGGGAGCTGTTTTTT. The gene calls are TRBV10-1 and TRBJ2-2, with 9 nucleotides matching TRBD2. V shed 10 bases, J shed 5 bases, and the junction held 11 bases outside the gene matches. The CDR3 totals 15 residues. The germline CDR1 and CDR2 sequences are WNHNN and SYGVQD (reference sequence).

This clone appeared once. Here the CDR3 DNA reads TGCGCCAGCAGGCCCTCCAGGGCAACTAATGAAAAACTGTTTTTT. It specifies CASRPSRATNEKLFF. The rearrangement joins TRBV4-3 to TRBJ1-4; possible D gene TRBD1, 5 bases. The CDR3 runs 15 residues. V dropped 6 bases and J dropped 0 bases, with 11 bases sitting between them. Germline CDR1 LGHNA, CDR2 YSLEER.

This rearrangement joins TRBV7-7 to TRBJ2-1, with D hard to call. Looked up from germline, CDR1 is SSHAT and CDR2 is FNYEAQ (reference sequence). The germline V and J ends were trimmed by 5 bases and 0 bases, with 11 bases remaining between them. This CDR3 region has 15 residues. DNA for the CDR3: TGTGCCAGCAGCCCAGACTTGAGCTCCTACAATGAGCAGTTCTTC. It is translated as CASSPDLSSYNEQFF.

This clone was picked up many times. Other DNA sequences in the same sample also yield this CDR3. The chain is built from TRBV20-1 and TRBJ1-5; D unresolved. Germline-derived CDR1 and CDR2 are DFQATT and SNEGSKA (reference sequence). The CDR3 totals 13 residues. V lost 3 bases and J lost 0, with 6 bases in between. CDR3 loop: CSASPYSNQPQHF. As DNA, the CDR3 is TGCAGTGCTAGTCCGTATAGCAATCAGCCCCAGCATTTT.